Each of the 4 T cell receptor beta chains below was sequenced from the same sample in a study of radiation and T cells in renal cell carcinoma. Treatment defined: treatment-naive control, cytoreductive nephrectomy. Generated by immunoSEQ multiplex PCR, the TCRdb table keeps only in-frame clones and is missing some. The repertoire holds roughly 18,000 clones, with around 63% as singletons. Source: tumor tissue, taken from a patient whose treatment was nephrectomy without radiotherapy. The receptors come from a man in his fifties with renal cell carcinoma.

This rearrangement joins TRBV4-2 to TRBJ1-2; D uncertain. CDR3 length equals 13 residues. The germline V and J ends were trimmed by 5 bases and 4 bases, with 11 bases remaining between them. CDR1 is LGHNA, CDR2 YNFKEQ, per germline. CDR3 region: CASSWEQSYGYTF. The CDR3 DNA reads TGTGCCAGCAGCTGGGAGCAGAGCTATGGCTACACCTTC.

A word on this clone: This sample includes further DNA sequences coding for the same CDR3. The chain links TRBV6-5 to TRBJ1-1; D gene uncertain. The CDR3 is 15 amino acids. V lost 0 bases, J lost 1 base, and 9 bases lay in between. Germline-derived CDR1 and CDR2 are MNHEY and SVGAGI. The CDR3 region is CASSYSGSQNTEAFF. CDR3 nucleotides: TGTGCCAGCAGTTACTCGGGCAGTCAGAACACTGAAGCTTTCTTT.

This clone was counted between two and nine times. The chain couples TRBV7-9 to TRBJ2-7; TRBD2 matches 7 bases. Germline CDR1 and CDR2: SEHNR and FQNEAQ (reference sequence). Trimming removed 1 base from V and 1 base from J; junction bases left unmatched: 4. CDR3 length equals 15 residues. CDR3 protein: CASSLVGGESYEQYF. For the CDR3, the DNA is TGTGCCAGCAGCTTAGTGGGAGGGGAATCCTACGAGCAGTACTTC.

The CDR3 is CSVGGEDQPQHF. The DNA of the CDR3 is TGCAGCGTTGGAGGGGAGGATCAGCCCCAGCATTTT. The chain employs TRBV29-1 and TRBJ1-5, with D possibly being TRBD1 (5 bases). The ends were cut back, 4 bases at V and 5 bases at J, with 9 bases in the middle. Germline values: CDR1 SQVTM, CDR2 ANQGSEA. This CDR3 is built from 12 residues.